These T cell receptor beta chains were read from a single sample in a study of blood T cell repertoires in COVID-19. Generated by immunoSEQ multiplex PCR, the TCRdb table keeps only in-frame clones and is missing some. Found here are some 130,000 clones, around nine tenths of them singletons; the top ten hold approximately 10%. Sequencing was performed on peripheral blood. The receptor source for this set is a woman in her sixties or seventies with COVID-19, enrolled during active disease. CDR3s include the opening cysteine and the closing phenylalanine or tryptophan.

J: TRBJ1-4; V: TRBV19; CDR3: CASSITGTRGNEKLFF
J: TRBJ1-1; V: TRBV21-1; CDR3: CASSKVTAGLRSLNTEAFF
J: TRBJ2-3; V: TRBV5-4; CDR3: CASRRGAADTQYF
J: TRBJ1-6; V: TRBV5-4; CDR3: CASSIDRGGLEALHF
J: TRBJ2-7; V: TRBV28; CDR3: CASSQGDKSYEQYF
J: TRBJ2-1; V: TRBV7-8; CDR3: CASSSRGGRDNEQFF
J: TRBJ2-1; V: TRBV10-3; CDR3: CAVGQGGPPVPPLNEQFF
J: TRBJ2-2; V: TRBV7-7; CDR3: CASSLGRGYTGELFF
J: TRBJ2-3; V: TRBV6-5; CDR3: CASIRLSTDTQYF
J: TRBJ2-5; V: TRBV14; CDR3: CASSQGTGTSGETQYF
J: TRBJ2-4; V: TRBV11-2; CDR3: CASSLLAGENIQYF
J: TRBJ1-2; V: TRBV6-6; CDR3: CASSYLLLKAEGYTF
J: TRBJ1-6; V: TRBV5-6; CDR3: CASSLGDSQQVSPLHF
J: TRBJ1-5; V: TRBV18; CDR3: CASSPSGGQEPQHF
J: TRBJ2-1; V: TRBV24-1; CDR3: CATSEERGGSYNEQFF
J: TRBJ2-5; V: TRBV24-1; CDR3: CATSDRGAGGLQETQYF
J: TRBJ2-3; V: TRBV5-1; CDR3: CASSLDIGGPPVDTQYF
J: TRBJ1-2; V: TRBV11-2; CDR3: CASSLAVPNYGYTF
J: TRBJ1-5; V: TRBV4-1; CDR3: CASSPAPQGSYSNQPQHF
J: TRBJ1-3; V: TRBV30; CDR3: CAWGQGARGNTIYF
J: TRBJ2-1; V: TRBV2; CDR3: CASILAGGYENEQFF
J: TRBJ1-2; V: TRBV9; CDR3: CASSVGPGLNYGYTF
J: TRBJ1-3; V: TRBV28; CDR3: CASSRSAVRNTIYF
J: TRBJ1-3; V: TRBV5-4; CDR3: CASSLGGGISNSGNTIYF
J: TRBJ2-7; V: TRBV6-5; CDR3: CASSYSSGGAGDEQYF
J: TRBJ2-3; V: TRBV3-1/TRBV3-2; CDR3: CASSPRGLAGGLADTQYF
J: TRBJ1-6; V: TRBV3-1/TRBV3-2; CDR3: CASSLRSTGGQSPLHF
J: TRBJ1-5; V: TRBV2; CDR3: CASRGLDSNQPQHF
J: TRBJ2-1; V: TRBV11-2; CDR3: CASSLRATQGTSRYNEQFF
J: TRBJ2-1; V: TRBV4-1; CDR3: CASSQPRGGRSYNEQFF
J: TRBJ1-4; V: TRBV5-8; CDR3: CASSLGGAAMGEKLFF
J: TRBJ1-5; V: TRBV6-1; CDR3: CASSQDRVSDQPQHF
J: TRBJ1-3; V: TRBV7-8; CDR3: CASSSPARRKVGNTIYF
J: TRBJ2-2; V: TRBV18; CDR3: CASSAGMENTGELFF
J: TRBJ2-3; V: TRBV18; CDR3: CASSPPASGGDTQYF
J: TRBJ2-3; V: TRBV7-2; CDR3: CASSSLRGMSDTQYF
J: TRBJ1-1; V: TRBV6-5; CDR3: CASTTDRDGTEAFF
J: TRBJ1-4; V: TRBV28; CDR3: CASSQDRGKEKLFF
J: TRBJ1-5; V: TRBV28; CDR3: CASSWGQPNQPQHF